These T cell receptor beta chains were read from a single sample in a study of T-cell reconstitution after alpha-beta-depleted transplantation in children. From the PCR reads, TCRdb called clonotypes with MiXCR, one entry per CDR3 protein. This table holds over 400,000 distinct CDR3 sequences, approximately 13% found once. The specimen was PBMCs from the stem cell graft donor, collected from the stem cell graft. These receptor sequences come from a human donor who donated a stem cell graft to a child with combined immunodeficiency. Both conserved end residues are part of each CDR3. Each record gives: V gene, D gene, CDR3 length, clone size, J gene, CDR3 protein, CDR3 DNA. A D gene is named only where the DNA matches it firmly. The listing skips clone size in some rows; elsewhere it reads once, few, many or a size class.

>TRBV20-1|TRBD2|14|few|TRBJ2-1
CSATLAATYNEQFF
TGCAGTGCTACACTAGCGGCAACCTACAATGAGCAGTTCTTC
>TRBV12-3/TRBV12-4|-|12|-|TRBJ2-1
CASSAGSAEQLF
TGTGCCAGCAGCGCCGGGAGTGCTGAGCAGTTATTC
>TRBV11-1|-|14|-|TRBJ2-1
CASSLVWQDNEQFF
TGTGCCAGCAGCTTAGTATGGCAGGACAATGAGCAGTTCTTC
>TRBV7-8|TRBD1|13|many|TRBJ2-7
CASSRDSTYEQYF
TGTGCCAGCAGCCGGGACAGTACCTACGAGCAGTACTTC
>TRBV7-8|-|13|many|TRBJ2-5
CASSLILGETQYF
TGTGCCAGCAGCCTAATCCTTGGAGAGACCCAGTACTTC
>TRBV7-6|-|16|-|TRBJ2-1
CASSLAGWSSYNEQFF
TGTGCCAGCAGCTTAGCGGGTTGGAGCTCCTACAATGAGCAGTTCTTC
>TRBV11-2|TRBD2|15|few|TRBJ2-7
CASSKVAGGRDEQYF
TGTGCCAGCAGCAAAGTAGCGGGAGGGAGGGACGAGCAGTACTTC
>TRBV5-1|-|14|few|TRBJ2-7
CASSLRQYSYEQYF
TGCGCCAGCAGCTTGCGACAGTACTCCTACGAGCAGTACTTC
>TRBV25-1|TRBD1|16|few|TRBJ1-1
CASSETPGTGGTEAFF
TGTGCCAGCAGTGAAACCCCCGGGACAGGGGGCACTGAAGCTTTCTTT
>TRBV7-3|TRBD2|15|few|TRBJ2-1
CASSFERGPYNEQFF
TGTGCCAGCAGCTTCGAGCGGGGACCATACAATGAGCAGTTCTTC
>TRBV29-1|-|12|few|TRBJ2-5
CSPKLLQETQYF
TGCAGCCCGAAACTCCTGCAAGAGACCCAGTACTTC
>TRBV28|-|11|-|TRBJ2-7
CASSSYFEQYF
TGTGCCAGCAGTTCATATTTTGAGCAGTACTTC
>TRBV30|TRBD1|12|-|TRBJ2-7
CAWSGDSYEQYF
TGTGCCTGGAGTGGGGACAGCTACGAGCAGTACTTC
>TRBV5-6|TRBD1|15|few|TRBJ2-1
CASSGPLTGDNEQFF
TGTGCCAGCAGCGGGCCGTTGACAGGGGACAATGAGCAGTTCTTC
>TRBV6-6|-|13|many|TRBJ1-1
CASSYSEGSEAFF
TGTGCCAGCAGTTACTCGGAGGGGTCTGAAGCTTTCTTT
>TRBV4-1|-|15|few|TRBJ2-6
CASSPAGVGANVLTF
TGCGCCAGCAGCCCAGCAGGGGTCGGGGCCAACGTCCTGACTTTC
>TRBV12-3/TRBV12-4|-|13|-|TRBJ1-2
CASSPGTLIGYTF
TGTGCCAGCAGCCCCGGGACACTGATTGGCTACACCTTC
>TRBV7-9|-|13|-|TRBJ2-4
CASSLAGNQIQYF
TGTGCCAGCAGCTTAGCGGGCAACCAGATTCAGTACTTC
>TRBV25-1|TRBD1|17|-|TRBJ2-1
CASSQLRGPDSYNEQFF
TGTGCCAGCAGTCAGCTGAGGGGGCCCGATTCCTACAATGAGCAGTTCTTC
>TRBV20-1|TRBD1|15|many|TRBJ1-1
CSARDWGTANTEAFF
TGCAGTGCTAGAGATTGGGGGACAGCGAACACTGAAGCTTTCTTT
>TRBV3-1|TRBD1|18|few|TRBJ2-3
CASSQDMVTGGFTDTQYF
TGTGCCAGCAGCCAAGATATGGTCACAGGGGGATTTACAGATACGCAGTATTTT
>TRBV9|-|15|few|TRBJ1-4
CASSVHPGANEKLFF
TGTGCCAGCAGCGTCCACCCTGGGGCTAATGAAAAACTGTTTTTT
>TRBV4-3|TRBD2|17|few|TRBJ2-2
CASSQDRLAGNTGELFF
TGCGCCAGCAGCCAAGACCGGCTAGCGGGGAACACCGGGGAGCTGTTTTTT
>TRBV7-9|-|15|-|TRBJ2-4
CASGAMAGARNIQYF
TGTGCCAGCGGGGCGATGGCAGGGGCACGGAACATTCAGTACTTC
>TRBV12-3/TRBV12-4|-|13|-|TRBJ1-1
CASSSHPNTEAFF
TGTGCCAGCAGCTCACACCCGAACACTGAAGCTTTCTTT
>TRBV4-3|TRBD1|16|-|TRBJ2-3
CASSQDRTGGVDTQYF
TGCGCCAGCAGCCAAGATAGGACAGGGGGCGTGGATACGCAGTATTTT
>TRBV7-2|-|14|-|TRBJ2-6
CASSSPYGANVLTF
TGTGCCAGCAGCTCCCCCTATGGGGCCAACGTCCTGACTTTC
>TRBV12-3/TRBV12-4|-|13|few|TRBJ1-1
CASSLFHRPGTFF
TGTGCCAGCAGTTTATTCCACAGACCCGGGACTTTCTTT
>TRBV6-1|-|13|few|TRBJ2-5
CASREGGAETQYF
TGTGCCAGCAGGGAGGGGGGGGCAGAGACCCAGTACTTC
>TRBV6-4|-|19|few|TRBJ1-2
CASTNHIPFWGTEGYGYTF
TGTGCCAGCACCAATCACATACCGTTCTGGGGGACCGAAGGCTATGGCTACACCTTC
>TRBV7-3|TRBD1|13|many|TRBJ2-7
CASSPGTGYEQYF
TGTGCCAGCAGCCCTGGGACAGGGTACGAGCAGTACTTC
>TRBV6-2/TRBV6-3|-|16|-|TRBJ2-7
CASTAHGLADKYEQYF
TGTGCCAGCACCGCCCATGGGTTAGCAGATAAGTACGAGCAGTACTTC
>TRBV9|TRBD1|19|few|TRBJ2-1
CASSVVDPGQGATYNEQFF
TGTGCCAGCAGCGTAGTAGATCCCGGACAGGGGGCAACCTACAATGAGCAGTTCTTC
>TRBV4-3|-|14|-|TRBJ1-3
CASSQLLGGNTIYF
TGCGCCAGCAGCCAACTGTTGGGTGGAAACACCATATATTTT
>TRBV24-1|TRBD2|16|many|TRBJ2-5
CATSDFSTSGLETQYF
TGTGCCACCAGTGATTTCTCGACTAGCGGCTTGGAGACCCAGTACTTC
>TRBV15|TRBD1|17|-|TRBJ2-7
CATSIQGPGQGLYEQYF
TGTGCCACCAGCATTCAGGGACCGGGACAGGGACTTTACGAGCAGTACTTC
>TRBV20-1|-|12|-|TRBJ1-2
CSARVTARGYTF
TGCAGTGCTAGAGTCACGGCTCGGGGCTACACCTTC
>TRBV29-1|-|16|few|TRBJ2-1
CSVDGDLRPQYNEQFF
TGCAGCGTTGATGGTGATTTAAGGCCCCAGTACAATGAGCAGTTCTTC
>TRBV28|-|14|-|TRBJ2-5
CASSEWQEEETQYF
TGTGCCAGCAGTGAGTGGCAGGAAGAAGAGACCCAGTACTTC
>TRBV6-5|TRBD1|15|-|TRBJ2-7
CASSYSRTGVYEQYF
TGTGCCAGCAGTTACTCAAGGACAGGGGTCTACGAGCAGTACTTC
>TRBV20-1|-|17|few|TRBJ2-6
CSARVRQLSSGANVLTF
TGCAGTGCTAGAGTTCGGCAGTTGAGCTCTGGGGCCAACGTCCTGACTTTC
>TRBV24-1|-|15|-|TRBJ2-3
CATSDPREEVDTQYF
TGTGCCACCAGTGATCCCCGTGAGGAGGTAGATACGCAGTATTTT
>TRBV27|TRBD1|16|few|TRBJ2-7
CASSLAGTGGPYEQYF
TGTGCCAGCAGTTTAGCTGGGACAGGGGGCCCCTACGAGCAGTACTTC
>TRBV7-7|TRBD1|15|many|TRBJ2-2
CASSYDRGNTGELFF
TGTGCTAGCAGCTACGACAGGGGGAACACCGGGGAGCTGTTTTTT
>TRBV5-4|-|14|many|TRBJ2-1
CASSLGALGGEQFF
TGTGCCAGCAGCTTGGGCGCCCTCGGAGGGGAGCAGTTCTTC